This entry lists 14 T cell receptor beta chains sequenced from one sample in a study of blood T cell repertoires in COVID-19. Some clones are missing from TCRdb's copy, which holds only in-frame ones; the method was immunoSEQ multiplex PCR. In the table there are about 340,000 clones, approximately 92% of which are singletons. The sequencing input was PBMCs or T cells enriched from blood (not recorded which). The source is a woman aged 25 to 39 who had recovered from COVID-19.

For this clone: The germline gene is not matched at one end of the junction; a read error may be the cause. The chain couples TRBV10-3 to TRBJ1-2; D is possibly TRBD1 (6 bases). Germline CDR1 ENHRY, CDR2 SYGVKD. The CDR3 sequence is 14 residues long. As DNA, the CDR3 is TGTGCCGTCAGCGGACAGCTAGGTCTCTATGGCTACACCTTC. This encodes CAVSGQLGLYGYTF.

The rearrangement joins TRBV6-5 to TRBJ2-1; the match to TRBD2 covers 12 bases. Per the germline V gene, CDR1 is MNHEY and CDR2 is SVGAGI. J lost 9 bases, V lost 2 bases, and 5 bases had no gene match. The CDR3 runs 15 residues. CDR3 amino acids: CASSYGLAGGGEQFF. The DNA for the CDR3 is TGTGCCAGCAGTTACGGCCTAGCGGGAGGGGGTGAGCAGTTCTTC.

The V call is TRBV18, the J call TRBJ2-3; 13 positions match TRBD2. Losses at the gene ends were 0 bases for V and 2 bases for J; bases not matched to a gene: 2. Germline V gene lookup returns CDR1 KGHSH and CDR2 LQKENI. This CDR3 has 17 residues. CDR3: CASSPPGLAGLTDTQYF. The CDR3 DNA reads as TGTGCCAGCTCACCACCGGGACTAGCGGGGCTCACAGATACGCAGTATTTT.

V is TRBV5-5 and J is TRBJ1-5; no clear D. Per the germline V gene, CDR1 is SGHKS and CDR2 is YYEKEE (reference sequence). V lost 0 bases, J lost 7 bases, and 14 bases lay in between. The CDR3 sequence is 15 residues long. The CDR3 sequence: CASSLGTTEGQPQHF. CDR3 nucleotide sequence: TGTGCCAGCAGCTTGGGGACCACGGAGGGCCAGCCCCAGCATTTT.

The chain is built from TRBV5-1 and TRBJ2-1, with no clear D. The CDR3 spans 11 residues. Germline V gene data show CDR1 as SGHRS and CDR2 as YFSETQ. V lost 2 bases and J lost 15, with 12 bases in between. In DNA, the CDR3 is TGCGCCAGCAGCTTACGACAAGTGTCGTTCTTC. This sequence encodes CASSLRQVSFF.

This clone was observed a single time. The gene calls are TRBV2 and TRBJ1-1, with unresolved D. The V end lost 2 bases, the J end lost 7 bases, and 11 bases lay between the germline ends. CDR3 size: 13 residues. Per the germline V gene, CDR1 is SNHLY and CDR2 is FYNNEI. The CDR3 DNA sequence: TGTGCCAGCAGTGAAATTAAGACTGATGAAGCTTTCTTT. Its translation: CASSEIKTDEAFF.

The chain carries TRBV9 and TRBJ2-7; 8 bases fit TRBD1. Germline CDR1 reads SGDLS; CDR2 reads YYNGEE. This CDR3 is 16 amino acids long. Trimming took 3 bases from V and 5 from J; bases not matched to a gene: 13. The CDR3 bases are TGTGCCAGCAGCGATGCTTACGGCAGGGGGCCCCACGAGCAGTACTTC. Translating it yields CASSDAYGRGPHEQYF.

The chain is built from TRBV5-1 and TRBJ2-2; TRBD1 agrees at 12 bases. CDR1 is SGHRS, CDR2 YFSETQ, per germline. Unmatched junction bases numbered 8, after V lost 4 bases and J lost 4 bases. The CDR3 length is 17 residues. The CDR3 DNA follows: TGCGCCAGCAGCGGGACAGGGGGCCTAGTGGGCACCGGGGAGCTGTTTTTT. This codes for CASSGTGGLVGTGELFF.

A note on this clone: Other DNA sequences within the sample encode an identical CDR3. The rearrangement links TRBV7-9 to TRBJ2-5, with TRBD2 matching over 7 bases. The CDR3 is 13 amino acids. The junction had 1 base not matched to a gene; V was cut back by 1 base and J by 5 bases. Germline V gene data show CDR1 as SEHNR and CDR2 as FQNEAQ (reference sequence). The CDR3 region is CASSLVGGETQYF. CDR3 nucleotides: TGTGCCAGCAGCTTAGTCGGGGGGGAGACCCAGTACTTC. Together with reference TRBV7-9 and TRBJ2-5, the CDR3 gives the full variable domain: DTGVSQNPRHKITKRGQNVTFRCDPISEHNRLYWYRQTLGQGPEFLTYFQNEAQLEKSRLLSDRFSAERPKGSFSTLEIQRTEQGDSAMYLCASSLVGGETQYFGPGTRLLVL.

This chain uses TRBV6-5 with TRBJ2-2; 12 bases are a match to TRBD2. Germline assignment: CDR1 MNHEY and CDR2 SVGAGI. The junction had 7 bases not matched to a gene; V was cut back by 10 bases and J by 4 bases. The CDR3 totals 15 residues. In DNA form, the CDR3 reads TGTGCCACTCCCCCGGGACTAGCGGGCACCGGGGAGCTGTTTTTT. Translation gives CATPPGLAGTGELFF.

Turning to this clone: In the same sample, other DNA sequences code for this CDR3. The chain links TRBV5-1 to TRBJ2-3, with TRBD2 matching 12 bases. CDR1 is SGHRS and CDR2 is YFSETQ in the germline V gene. The V segment lost 4 bases and the J segment 0 bases; nucleotides outside the gene matches: 3. The CDR3 has 16 amino acids. The CDR3 region has the DNA TGCGCCAGCAGCCCTGGGACTAGCGGGAGCACAGATACGCAGTATTTT. Amino acid sequence: CASSPGTSGSTDTQYF.

V usage is TRBV18 and J usage is TRBJ1-5; weak D call: TRBD1 (6 bases). The CDR3 has 14 residues. V dropped 1 base and J dropped 5 bases, with 9 bases sitting between them. CDR1 is KGHSH and CDR2 is LQKENI in the germline V gene. For the CDR3, the DNA is TGTGCCAGCTCACCACGGGACACCGATCAGCCCCAGCATTTT. Amino acids: CASSPRDTDQPQHF.

The rearrangement joins TRBV5-4 to TRBJ2-6; 8 bases agree with TRBD1. This CDR3 is 15 amino acids long. CDR1 is SGHNT and CDR2 is YYREEE in the germline V gene (reference sequence). V was pared by 4 bases and J by 7 bases, with 7 bases of the junction left unmatched. This CDR3 reads CASSLTGGSANVLTF. Here the CDR3 DNA reads TGTGCCAGCAGCCTTACAGGGGGTAGTGCCAACGTCCTGACTTTC.

The chain is built from TRBV29-1 and TRBJ1-2; D is ambiguous. The CDR3 runs to 11 residues. The germline V gene encodes CDR1 SQVTM and CDR2 ANQGSEA. The germline V and J ends were trimmed by 8 bases and 1 base, with 8 bases remaining between them. The CDR3 protein is CSTGDNYGYTF. DNA of the CDR3: TGCAGCACCGGAGATAACTATGGCTACACCTTC.